This TCR beta chain was captured by sequencing in a study of blood T cell repertoires in COVID-19 (dated by TCRdb to between 2020 and 2021). For the study in its entirety: Samples covering the acute and convalescent phases of COVID-19 were provided by collaborators in the United States, Italy and Spain. The samples were drawn from two sources: the first 160 participants of the ongoing ImmuneRACE study, and over 1,000 subjects contributed by 6 global collaborators. HLA class I and class II types, where available, came from metadata supplied by the sample provider rather than from assay-based typing. Nearly every sample came with metadata listing a de-identified subject ID, COVID-19 status, age in years and sex. The repertoires were released in a freely available public database meant as a resource for research on the immune response to SARS-CoV-2. Subjects who had been exposed to COVID-19, were actively infected with it, or had recovered from it provided the deeply sampled blood TCRbeta repertoires that made up the dataset. The material from the prospective study consisted of cDNA or gDNA derived from T cells, B-cell-depleted T cells, or PBMCs.

Here is what the overall study found, with its caveats: How much clinical and demographic metadata was included differed by source and by participant, and the metadata was provided uncurated.

This clone was observed a few times. The antigen it binds to is not known. The sample holds no much larger clone one base away, and base qualities are not on file. CDR1 and CDR2 were assigned from the germline V gene as SGHVS and FQNEAQ. The CDR3 contains 13 residues, cysteine and phenylalanine counted. Of all the DNA, just the CDR3 is kept, 39 bases in frame from base 1. V loses 1 base of germline sequence and J loses 7 bases, and the interval between the two ends is 11 bases. TCRbeta CDR3 regions were amplified from genomic DNA by means of the immunoSEQ Assay, a bias-controlled multiplex PCR. The paper's processing steps were these. Nucleated cell counts per sample were estimated from amplification of reference gene primers within the assay. Sequence reads were collapsed and filtered to measure the absolute abundance of every unique TCRbeta CDR3 rearrangement. For each sample, productive Simpson clonality was calculated as the square root of Simpson's diversity index over productive rearrangements. TCRdb carries this immuneACCESS record with in-frame sequences only. Its versions omit some clonotypes, under half of them owing to an unresolved V gene in the studies checked, with the rest unexplained. V, J and clone size are taken as reported in that table, and D and trimming were inferred from the DNA itself. Present in this sample are approximately 100,000 clones, more than 70% of which were seen just once. The ten largest account for 20% to 30% of the sample.

Whole blood was collected in K2EDTA tubes by collaborating institutions according to the institutions' own protocols. For TCRbeta analysis, collaborators shipped samples as frozen whole blood, isolated PBMCs, or DNA extracted from either of those sample types. This clonotype was obtained from a human donor in a cohort sampled during active COVID-19. Sequenced material: peripheral blood. This chain is built from TRBV7-8 and TRBJ2-7, with the D gene too uncertain to name. CDR3 region: CASSLGAAGEQYF. The nucleotide sequence is TGTGCCAGCAGCTTAGGGGCCGCTGGGGAGCAGTACTTC.